These 5 T cell receptor beta chains were sequenced from one sample in a study of identical twins. TCRdb processed the 5' RACE reads anew with MiXCR; each CDR3 protein has one entry. This table holds a few hundred thousand distinct CDR3 sequences, 9% to 10% found once. The sample also formed part of further work on yellow fever vaccine responses in identical twins.

Sequencing used PBMCs. The receptors here all came from a woman aged 18 to 35 in good health.

Many counts were recorded for this clonotype. The V call is TRBV20-1, the J call TRBJ2-1, with 9 bases identical to TRBD2. Germline assignment: CDR1 DFQATT and CDR2 SNEGSKA (reference sequence). With V trimmed by 0 bases and J by 7 bases, 7 bases remained unmatched. The CDR3 length is 15 residues. Written as DNA, the CDR3 is TGCAGTGCTAGAGAAGCGGGAGGCCGCGTGAATGAGCAGTTCTTC. Translated: CSAREAGGRVNEQFF.

The chain recombines TRBV20-1 with TRBJ2-7, with TRBD2 matching over 7 bases. Looked up from germline, CDR1 is DFQATT and CDR2 is SNEGSKA (reference sequence). V lost 3 bases, J lost 3 bases, and 2 bases stayed unmatched. This CDR3 has 12 amino acids. CDR3 sequence: CSASIAGYEQYF. CDR3 nucleotide sequence: TGCAGTGCTAGCATAGCGGGCTACGAGCAGTACTTC.

This clonotype was counted at least ten times. The chain combines TRBV10-3 with TRBJ2-7, with D perhaps TRBD1 (6 bases). The CDR3 has 14 residues. V lost 0 bases and J lost 6, with 12 bases in between. Germline V gene data show CDR1 as ENHRY and CDR2 as SYGVKD. As DNA, the CDR3 is TGTGCCATCAGTGAGTCGGGGGCTCTTGGCGAGCAGTACTTC. It codes for CAISESGALGEQYF.

The V and J genes are TRBV20-1 and TRBJ1-2, with 8 bases matching TRBD1. Looked up from germline, CDR1 is DFQATT and CDR2 is SNEGSKA (reference sequence). The CDR3 runs 13 residues. With V trimmed by 4 bases and J by 6 bases, 7 bases remained unmatched. The CDR3 DNA reads as TGCAGTGCTATCCCGGACAGGGTAGATGGCTACACCTTC. Residues: CSAIPDRVDGYTF.

This clonotype was counted between two and nine times. The chain employs TRBV29-1 and TRBJ2-1; D is unresolved. Germline V gene lookup returns CDR1 SQVTM and CDR2 ANQGSEA. The CDR3 totals 13 residues. Trimming cost V 3 bases and J 0 bases, with 6 bases left between them. CDR3 nucleotides: TGCAGCGTTGAGCATGTCTCCTACAATGAGCAGTTCTTC. Translation gives CSVEHVSYNEQFF.